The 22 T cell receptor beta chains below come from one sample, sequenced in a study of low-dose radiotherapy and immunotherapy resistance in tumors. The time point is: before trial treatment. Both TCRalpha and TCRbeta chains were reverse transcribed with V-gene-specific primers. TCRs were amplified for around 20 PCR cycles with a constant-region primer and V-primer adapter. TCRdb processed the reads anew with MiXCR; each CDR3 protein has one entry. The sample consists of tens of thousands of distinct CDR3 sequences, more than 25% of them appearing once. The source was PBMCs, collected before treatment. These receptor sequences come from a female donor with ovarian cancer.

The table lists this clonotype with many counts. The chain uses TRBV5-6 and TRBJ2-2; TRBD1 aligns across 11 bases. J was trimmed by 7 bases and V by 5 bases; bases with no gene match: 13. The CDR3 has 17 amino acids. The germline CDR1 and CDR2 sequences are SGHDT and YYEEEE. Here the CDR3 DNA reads TGTGCCAGCAGTTACGCCGGGACAGGGGGGAAAAGCGGGGAGCTGTTTTTT. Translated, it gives CASSYAGTGGKSGELFF.

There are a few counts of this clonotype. The CDR3 here is CASVRSSGANVLTF. The CDR3 bases are TGTGCCAGCGTCCGCAGCTCTGGGGCCAACGTCCTGACTTTC. The J gene is TRBJ2-6, the V gene TRBV2, with D unclear. Deletions cut 8 bases from V and 0 bases from J, with 8 bases between. The germline V gene encodes CDR1 SNHLY and CDR2 FYNNEI. CDR3 length equals 14 residues.

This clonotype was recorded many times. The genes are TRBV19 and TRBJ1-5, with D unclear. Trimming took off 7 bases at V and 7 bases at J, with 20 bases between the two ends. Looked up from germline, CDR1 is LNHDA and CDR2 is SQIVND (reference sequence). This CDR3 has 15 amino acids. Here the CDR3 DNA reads TGTGCCAGTAATCCTTCCGGGTCCCCCGCACAGCCCCAGCATTTT. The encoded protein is CASNPSGSPAQPQHF.

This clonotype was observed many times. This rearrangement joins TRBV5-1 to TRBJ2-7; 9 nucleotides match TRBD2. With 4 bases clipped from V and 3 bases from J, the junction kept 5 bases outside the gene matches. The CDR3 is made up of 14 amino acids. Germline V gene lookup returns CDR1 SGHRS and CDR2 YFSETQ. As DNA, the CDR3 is TGCGCCAGCAGCACGACTAGCGGAAACTACGAGCAGTACTTC. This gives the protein CASSTTSGNYEQYF.

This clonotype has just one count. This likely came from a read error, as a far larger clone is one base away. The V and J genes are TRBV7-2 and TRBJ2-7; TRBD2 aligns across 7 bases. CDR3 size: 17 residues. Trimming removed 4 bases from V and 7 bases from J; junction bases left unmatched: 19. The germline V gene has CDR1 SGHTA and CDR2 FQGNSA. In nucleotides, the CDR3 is TGTGCCAGCAGCTCTCGGTCGGGGGGACCTATCCACAATGAGCAGTACTTC. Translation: CASSSRSGGPIHNEQYF.

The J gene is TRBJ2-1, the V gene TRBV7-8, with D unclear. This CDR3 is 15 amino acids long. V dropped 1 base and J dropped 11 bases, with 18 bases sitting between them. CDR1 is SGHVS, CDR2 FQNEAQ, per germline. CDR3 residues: CASSLEPMGYPKQFF. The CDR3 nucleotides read TGTGCCAGCAGCTTAGAACCGATGGGCTATCCCAAGCAGTTCTTC. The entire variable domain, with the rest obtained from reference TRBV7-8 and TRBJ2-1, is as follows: GAGVSQSPRYKVAKRGQDVALRCDPISGHVSLFWYQQALGQGPEFLTYFQNEAQLDKSGLPSDRFFAERPEGSVSTLKIQRTQQEDSAVYLCASSLEPMGYPKQFFGPGTRLTVL.

The CDR3: CSVARGVGETQYF. The CDR3 DNA is TGCAGCGTCGCCAGGGGGGTTGGCGAGACCCAGTACTTC. This chain uses TRBV29-1 with TRBJ2-5, with D maybe TRBD1 (7 bases). The CDR3 length is 13 residues. Trimming shortened V by 6 bases and J by 5 bases, and 16 bases separated the two germline ends. Germline CDR1 reads SQVTM; CDR2 reads ANQGSEA.

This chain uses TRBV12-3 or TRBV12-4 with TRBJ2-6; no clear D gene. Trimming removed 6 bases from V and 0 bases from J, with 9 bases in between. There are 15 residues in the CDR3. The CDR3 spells CASRYFSSGANVLTF. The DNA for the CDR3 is TGTGCCAGCAGGTATTTTTCCTCTGGGGCCAACGTCCTGACTTTC.

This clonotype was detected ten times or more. CDR3 DNA sequence: TGTGCCAGCAGCCAAGAAGGACCGGGGAGCAATCAGCCCCAGCATTTT. Translating it yields CASSQEGPGSNQPQHF. The rearrangement uses TRBV4-2 and TRBJ1-5, with D hard to call. This CDR3 region has 16 residues. Germline V gene sequence: CDR1 LGHNA, CDR2 YNFKEQ. V was cut by 0 bases and J by 1 base, with 10 bases left in between.

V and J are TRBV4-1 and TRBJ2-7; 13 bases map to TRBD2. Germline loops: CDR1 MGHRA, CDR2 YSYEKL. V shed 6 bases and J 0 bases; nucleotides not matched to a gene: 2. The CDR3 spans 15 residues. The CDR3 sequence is CASSRTSGSSYEQYF. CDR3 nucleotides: TGCGCCAGCAGTCGGACTAGCGGGAGCTCCTACGAGCAGTACTTC.

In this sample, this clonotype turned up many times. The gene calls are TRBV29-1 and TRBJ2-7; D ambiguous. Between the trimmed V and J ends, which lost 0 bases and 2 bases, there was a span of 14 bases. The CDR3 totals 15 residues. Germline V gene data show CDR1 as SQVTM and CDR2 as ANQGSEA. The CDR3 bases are TGCAGCGTTGAAGATCAGTGGCGTCTCCCCTACGAGCAGTACTTC. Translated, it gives CSVEDQWRLPYEQYF.

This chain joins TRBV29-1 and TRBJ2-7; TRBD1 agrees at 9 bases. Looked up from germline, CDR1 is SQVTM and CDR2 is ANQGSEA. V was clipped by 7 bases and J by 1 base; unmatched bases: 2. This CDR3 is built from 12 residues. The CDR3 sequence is CSAGQGSYEQYF. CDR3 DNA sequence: TGCAGCGCGGGACAGGGATCCTACGAGCAGTACTTC.

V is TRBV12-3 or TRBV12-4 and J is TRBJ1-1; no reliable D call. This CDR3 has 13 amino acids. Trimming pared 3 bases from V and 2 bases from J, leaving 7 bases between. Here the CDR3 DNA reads TGTGCCAGCAGTTTCACGGTTAACACTGAAGCTTTCTTT. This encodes CASSFTVNTEAFF.

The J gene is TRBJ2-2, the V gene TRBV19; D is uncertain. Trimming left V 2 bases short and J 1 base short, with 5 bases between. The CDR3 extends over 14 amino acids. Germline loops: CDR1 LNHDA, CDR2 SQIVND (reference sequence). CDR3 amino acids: CASSISLNTGELFF. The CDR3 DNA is TGTGCCAGTAGTATAAGTCTGAACACCGGGGAGCTGTTTTTT.

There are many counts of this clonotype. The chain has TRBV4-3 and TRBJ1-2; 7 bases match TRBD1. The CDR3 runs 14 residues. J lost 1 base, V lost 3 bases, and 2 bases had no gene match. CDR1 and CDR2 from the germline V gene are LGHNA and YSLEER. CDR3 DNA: TGCGCCAGCAGCCAGGGGGACAGTAACTATGGCTACACCTTC. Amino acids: CASSQGDSNYGYTF.

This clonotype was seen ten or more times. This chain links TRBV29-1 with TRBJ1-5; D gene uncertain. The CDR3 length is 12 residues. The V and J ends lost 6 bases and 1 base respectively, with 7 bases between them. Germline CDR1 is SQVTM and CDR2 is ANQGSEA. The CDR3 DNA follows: TGCAGCGTGGGCGACAGCAATCAGCCCCAGCATTTT. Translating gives CSVGDSNQPQHF.

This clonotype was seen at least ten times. CDR3 protein: CSVESPLAGEQYF. The CDR3 bases are TGCAGCGTTGAGTCCCCCCTCGCGGGAGAGCAGTACTTC. The J gene is TRBJ2-7, the V gene TRBV29-1; D may be TRBD2 (6 bases). Germline values: CDR1 SQVTM, CDR2 ANQGSEA. This CDR3 region has 13 residues. V lost 3 bases and J lost 7, with 16 bases in between.

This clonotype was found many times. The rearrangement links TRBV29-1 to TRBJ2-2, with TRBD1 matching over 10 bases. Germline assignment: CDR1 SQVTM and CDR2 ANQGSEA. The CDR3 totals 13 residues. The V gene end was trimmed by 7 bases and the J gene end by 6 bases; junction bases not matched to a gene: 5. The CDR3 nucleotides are TGCAGCGCTGGGGACAGGGGTTCCGGGGAGCTGTTTTTT. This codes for CSAGDRGSGELFF.

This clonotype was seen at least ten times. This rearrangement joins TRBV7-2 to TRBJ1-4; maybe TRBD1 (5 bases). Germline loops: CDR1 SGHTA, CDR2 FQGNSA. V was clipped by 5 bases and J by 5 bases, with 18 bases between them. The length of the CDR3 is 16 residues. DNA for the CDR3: TGTGCCAGCAGCCCTGGGGGAGCGGGGCGGAATGAAAAACTGTTTTTT. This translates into CASSPGGAGRNEKLFF. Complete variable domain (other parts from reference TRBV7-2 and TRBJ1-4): GAGVSQSPSNKVTEKGKDVELRCDPISGHTALYWYRQSLGQGLEFLIYFQGNSAPDKSGLPSDRFSAERTGGSVSTLTIQRTQQEDSAVYLCASSPGGAGRNEKLFFGSGTQLSVL.

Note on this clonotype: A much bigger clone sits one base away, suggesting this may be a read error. The CDR3 spells CASSPGQGNTEAFF. The CDR3 DNA reads as TGTGCCAGCAGCCCGGGACAGGGGAACACTGAAGCTTTCTTT. The rearrangement links TRBV11-2 to TRBJ1-1; 9 bases match TRBD1. V lost 5 bases, J lost 1 base, and 2 bases stayed unmatched. The CDR3 is 14 residues long. Germline V gene sequence: CDR1 SGHAT, CDR2 FQNNGV.

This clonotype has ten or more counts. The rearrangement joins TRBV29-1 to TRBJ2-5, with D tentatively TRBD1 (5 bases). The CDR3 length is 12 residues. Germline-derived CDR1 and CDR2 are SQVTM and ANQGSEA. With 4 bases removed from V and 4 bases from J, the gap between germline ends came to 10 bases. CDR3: CSVVGATETQYF. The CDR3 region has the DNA TGCAGCGTTGTAGGGGCGACAGAGACCCAGTACTTC. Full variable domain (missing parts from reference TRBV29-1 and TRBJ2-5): SAVISQKPSRDICQRGTSLTIQCQVDSQVTMMFWYRQQPGQSLTLIATANQGSEATYESGFVIDKFPISRPNLTFSTLTVSNMSPEDSSIYLCSVVGATETQYFGPGTRLLVL.

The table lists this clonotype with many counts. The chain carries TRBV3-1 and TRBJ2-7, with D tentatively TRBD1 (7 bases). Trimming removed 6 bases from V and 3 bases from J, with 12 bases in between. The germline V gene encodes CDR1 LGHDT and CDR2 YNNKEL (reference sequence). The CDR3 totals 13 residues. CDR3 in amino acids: CASSRGTDYEQYF. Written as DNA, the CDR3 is TGTGCCAGCAGTCGCGGGACAGACTACGAGCAGTACTTC.